This TCR beta chain was sequenced in a study of PD-L1 blockade in urothelial cancer. Overall study: Blood drawn 3 weeks (second dose) and 6 weeks after treatment start was analyzed.

Each PCR had synthetic TCR analog templates added to it as a spike-in. This table comes from immunoSEQ multiplex PCR, and its TCRdb copy is limited to in-frame clones, with some not included. Among over 45,000 clones listed, 70% to 90% were seen once. Each patient contributed between 1 and 8 total time points of blood mononuclear cells, pretreatment and during treatment. CDR1 is SGHRS and CDR2 is YFSETQ in the germline V gene. The CDR3 totals 16 residues. V gave up 0 bases and J gave up 8 bases, with 18 bases separating them. This chain joins TRBV5-1 and TRBJ2-1; tentatively, D is TRBD2 (6 bases). Here the sequenced sample was PBMCs, taken around atezolizumab (anti-PD-L1) treatment. The receptor was isolated from a man aged 55 to 70 with urothelial cancer. This CDR3 is CASSLGAPSEGDEQFF. In DNA form, the CDR3 reads TGCGCCAGCAGCTTGGGAGCACCTAGCGAAGGGGATGAGCAGTTCTTC.